Listed below are T cell receptor beta chains from one sample, sequenced in a study of CD8 T cells in Susac syndrome. A single record per CDR3 protein comes from TCRdb applying MiXCR to the immunoSEQ multiplex PCR reads. Of fewer than 350,000 distinct CDR3 sequences listed, around 90% are singletons. Material: CD4+ T cells from PBMCs. These receptors came from a human donor with multiple sclerosis. The CDR3 runs from the conserved cysteine through the conserved F or W. The order of the fields is clone size, V gene, D gene, J gene, CDR3 DNA, CDR3 protein. A D gene is named only where the DNA matches it firmly. Size tells how often a clone was seen (once, few, many) or the class of an expanded clone, and some rows leave it out.

abundance: .; v_gene: TRBV12-3/TRBV12-4; d_gene: .; j_gene: TRBJ2-5; CDR3nt: TGTGCCAGCAGTCCCTTGGTGGGAGGAGAGACCCAGTACTTC; CDR3aa: CASSPLVGGETQYF
abundance: .; v_gene: TRBV5-1; d_gene: .; j_gene: TRBJ1-5; CDR3nt: TGCGCCAGCAGCCCGGAGGACGGCAATCAGCCCCAGCATTTT; CDR3aa: CASSPEDGNQPQHF
abundance: .; v_gene: TRBV27; d_gene: .; j_gene: TRBJ1-4; CDR3nt: TGTGCCAGCAGTTTATCGACCCAAGGAGATGAAAAACTGTTTTTT; CDR3aa: CASSLSTQGDEKLFF
abundance: .; v_gene: TRBV9; d_gene: .; j_gene: TRBJ1-1; CDR3nt: TGTGCCAGCAGCGTAGTTGCAGGGGACACTGAAGCTTTCTTT; CDR3aa: CASSVVAGDTEAFF
abundance: once; v_gene: TRBV10-2; d_gene: TRBD2; j_gene: TRBJ2-3; CDR3nt: TGCGCCAGCAGTGAGATTCCGGGGGGTCAAGATACGCAGTATTTT; CDR3aa: CASSEIPGGQDTQYF
abundance: .; v_gene: TRBV7-2; d_gene: .; j_gene: TRBJ2-7; CDR3nt: TGTGCCAGCAGCTTAGTTGGAGTAGCGACCTACGAGCAGTACTTC; CDR3aa: CASSLVGVATYEQYF
abundance: .; v_gene: TRBV4-1; d_gene: .; j_gene: TRBJ2-7; CDR3nt: TGCGCCAGCAGCCAAGTTGGCGGGGTGTCCTACGAGCAGTACTTC; CDR3aa: CASSQVGGVSYEQYF
abundance: .; v_gene: TRBV29-1; d_gene: .; j_gene: TRBJ1-2; CDR3nt: TGCAGCGTGTACACCTACAGGGAGAGCCGCGCGTACGGCTACACCTTC; CDR3aa: CSVYTYRESRAYGYTF
abundance: .; v_gene: TRBV7-9; d_gene: .; j_gene: TRBJ2-2; CDR3nt: TGTGCCAGCAGCTTACGTGAGGCCACCGGGGAGCTGTTTTTT; CDR3aa: CASSLREATGELFF
abundance: .; v_gene: TRBV12-3/TRBV12-4; d_gene: .; j_gene: TRBJ1-4; CDR3nt: TGTGCCAGCAGTTTTGAAAAACTGTTTTTT; CDR3aa: CASSFEKLFF
abundance: .; v_gene: TRBV20-1; d_gene: .; j_gene: TRBJ2-1; CDR3nt: TGCAGTGCCCGGGGGCCGGGGGAAGGGGAGCAGTTCTTC; CDR3aa: CSARGPGEGEQFF
abundance: .; v_gene: TRBV7-8; d_gene: .; j_gene: TRBJ2-7; CDR3nt: TGTGCCAGCAGCTTCCAGACAACACGCGAGCAGTACTTC; CDR3aa: CASSFQTTREQYF
abundance: .; v_gene: TRBV5-1; d_gene: .; j_gene: TRBJ2-3; CDR3nt: TGCGCCAGCAGCTTGGGTGGCGGGACGGGAGCAGATACGCAGTATTTT; CDR3aa: CASSLGGGTGADTQYF
abundance: .; v_gene: TRBV3-1; d_gene: .; j_gene: TRBJ2-5; CDR3nt: TGTGCCAGCAGCCAAGATGTCTCTGAGACCCAGTACTTC; CDR3aa: CASSQDVSETQYF
abundance: .; v_gene: TRBV12-3/TRBV12-4; d_gene: .; j_gene: TRBJ1-1; CDR3nt: TGTGCCAGCAGTGAGCGACAGGTCATGAACACTGAAGCTTTCTTT; CDR3aa: CASSERQVMNTEAFF
abundance: .; v_gene: TRBV2; d_gene: TRBD2; j_gene: TRBJ2-1; CDR3nt: TGTGCCAGCAAGAATAGCGGGAACTCTTACAATGAGCAGTTCTTC; CDR3aa: CASKNSGNSYNEQFF
abundance: .; v_gene: TRBV6-1; d_gene: .; j_gene: TRBJ2-5; CDR3nt: TGTGCCAGCAGTGCTTCCCAGGGGAGAGAGACCCAGTACTTC; CDR3aa: CASSASQGRETQYF
abundance: .; v_gene: TRBV10-2; d_gene: TRBD1; j_gene: TRBJ2-7; CDR3nt: TGCGCCAGCAGCCGGGACAGGGTCGATTACGAGCAGTACTTC; CDR3aa: CASSRDRVDYEQYF
abundance: .; v_gene: TRBV19; d_gene: .; j_gene: TRBJ1-2; CDR3nt: TGTGCCAGTCTCAGACGGGGAGAGGGTGGCTACACCTTC; CDR3aa: CASLRRGEGGYTF
abundance: .; v_gene: TRBV3-1; d_gene: .; j_gene: TRBJ1-2; CDR3nt: TGTGCCAGCAGCCAAGATGGGGGCCGCGGGTACACCTTC; CDR3aa: CASSQDGGRGYTF
abundance: .; v_gene: TRBV11-2; d_gene: TRBD2; j_gene: TRBJ2-1; CDR3nt: TGTGCCAGCAGCTCCGACCCCACCGGGAGGACGTCTCAGTTCTTC; CDR3aa: CASSSDPTGRTSQFF
abundance: .; v_gene: TRBV21-1; d_gene: .; j_gene: TRBJ1-4; CDR3nt: TGTGCCAGCAGCGAGTCAACAGGGGCCCTCCATGAAAAACTGTTTTTT; CDR3aa: CASSESTGALHEKLFF
abundance: once; v_gene: TRBV28; d_gene: .; j_gene: TRBJ2-1; CDR3nt: TGTGCCAGTGCGGGTGGGTTGCCTGAGCAGTTCTTC; CDR3aa: CASAGGLPEQFF
abundance: .; v_gene: TRBV4-1; d_gene: TRBD2; j_gene: TRBJ2-3; CDR3nt: TGCGCCAGCAGCCAAGCACGGGGCGGGGGGGGCACAGATACGCAGTATTTT; CDR3aa: CASSQARGGGGTDTQYF
abundance: .; v_gene: TRBV9; d_gene: TRBD1; j_gene: TRBJ2-2; CDR3nt: TGTGCCAGCAGCGTCGGACAGGGGGACACCGGGGAGCTGTTTTTT; CDR3aa: CASSVGQGDTGELFF
abundance: .; v_gene: TRBV6-2/TRBV6-3; d_gene: TRBD2; j_gene: TRBJ2-3; CDR3nt: TGTGCCAGCAGCCCACTAGCGGGAGCGGTAGATACGCAGTATTTT; CDR3aa: CASSPLAGAVDTQYF
abundance: few; v_gene: TRBV29-1; d_gene: .; j_gene: TRBJ2-1; CDR3nt: TGCAGCGTTGGAGGGGGGAATGAGCAGTTCTTC; CDR3aa: CSVGGGNEQFF
abundance: .; v_gene: TRBV6-5; d_gene: TRBD1; j_gene: TRBJ1-2; CDR3nt: TGTGCCAGCAGTGAGGCAGGGGGCAGCTATGGCTACACCTTC; CDR3aa: CASSEAGGSYGYTF
abundance: .; v_gene: TRBV5-1; d_gene: TRBD1; j_gene: TRBJ2-5; CDR3nt: TGCGCCAGCAGCTTGGGACAGGGGAGAGGAGAGACCCAGTACTTC; CDR3aa: CASSLGQGRGETQYF
abundance: once; v_gene: TRBV10-3; d_gene: TRBD1; j_gene: TRBJ1-1; CDR3nt: TGTGCCATCAACAGGGGGCCGGACACTGAAGCTTTCTTT; CDR3aa: CAINRGPDTEAFF
abundance: once; v_gene: TRBV24-1; d_gene: TRBD2; j_gene: TRBJ2-3; CDR3nt: TGTGCCACCAGTGATCCCCACTCGACTAGCGGGAGGAGGTATTTT; CDR3aa: CATSDPHSTSGRRYF
abundance: once; v_gene: TRBV12-3/TRBV12-4; d_gene: .; j_gene: TRBJ1-2; CDR3nt: TGTGCCAGCAGCATTGGGGGGGCAAGAGGCTACACCTTC; CDR3aa: CASSIGGARGYTF
abundance: once; v_gene: TRBV3-1; d_gene: .; j_gene: TRBJ2-1; CDR3nt: TGTGCCAGCAGCCAAGGGGGGGCATCCTACAATGAGCAGTTCTTC; CDR3aa: CASSQGGASYNEQFF
abundance: .; v_gene: TRBV20-1; d_gene: .; j_gene: TRBJ2-1; CDR3nt: TGCAGTGCTAGTGCATATCATGAGCAGTTCTTC; CDR3aa: CSASAYHEQFF
abundance: .; v_gene: TRBV9; d_gene: TRBD1; j_gene: TRBJ1-3; CDR3nt: TGTGCCAGCAGCCCCGCGGACAGGGGGCCCAACACCATATATTTT; CDR3aa: CASSPADRGPNTIYF
abundance: .; v_gene: TRBV7-2; d_gene: .; j_gene: TRBJ1-4; CDR3nt: TGTGCCAGCAGCCCACAGTGGGGATGGAGTGAAAAACTGTTTTTT; CDR3aa: CASSPQWGWSEKLFF
abundance: .; v_gene: TRBV30; d_gene: .; j_gene: TRBJ1-4; CDR3nt: TGTGCCTGGGGGGGCTCAGGGGATGAAAAACTGTTTTTT; CDR3aa: CAWGGSGDEKLFF
abundance: .; v_gene: TRBV12-3/TRBV12-4; d_gene: TRBD2; j_gene: TRBJ2-3; CDR3nt: TGTGCCACAAGGGCGGGAGTTGTTTTAGATACGCAGTATTTT; CDR3aa: CATRAGVVLDTQYF
abundance: .; v_gene: TRBV29-1; d_gene: .; j_gene: TRBJ2-1; CDR3nt: TGCAGCGTTGCCAGCTATCGCTACAATGAGCAGTTCTTC; CDR3aa: CSVASYRYNEQFF
abundance: .; v_gene: TRBV5-4; d_gene: TRBD1; j_gene: TRBJ1-2; CDR3nt: TGTGCCAGCAGCTTGGAGCGTCAGGGGGCAAGATATGGCTACACCTTC; CDR3aa: CASSLERQGARYGYTF
abundance: .; v_gene: TRBV12-3/TRBV12-4; d_gene: .; j_gene: TRBJ1-6; CDR3nt: TGTGCCAGCTTCCGGGCCTCGACTGGGGCCCTCCACTTT; CDR3aa: CASFRASTGALHF
abundance: .; v_gene: TRBV4-2; d_gene: TRBD1; j_gene: TRBJ1-4; CDR3nt: TGTGCCAGCAGCCCCCCCGACAGGGACGGCGAAAAACTGTTTTTT; CDR3aa: CASSPPDRDGEKLFF
abundance: .; v_gene: TRBV20-1; d_gene: .; j_gene: TRBJ1-2; CDR3nt: TGCAGCCCTTTTTCCCACCAGGGTGGTGGCTACACCTTC; CDR3aa: CSPFSHQGGGYTF
abundance: .; v_gene: TRBV6-2/TRBV6-3; d_gene: TRBD2; j_gene: TRBJ2-5; CDR3nt: TGTGCCAGCAGTCCTCAAGCGGGGCAGGGAGAGACCCAGTACTTC; CDR3aa: CASSPQAGQGETQYF
abundance: .; v_gene: TRBV20-1; d_gene: .; j_gene: TRBJ1-6; CDR3nt: TGCAGTGCTAGAATCCAGGGAATATCCTATAATTCACCCCTCCACTTT; CDR3aa: CSARIQGISYNSPLHF
abundance: .; v_gene: TRBV5-1; d_gene: TRBD1; j_gene: TRBJ1-1; CDR3nt: TGCGCCAGCAGCCTCCGCCTCTCGTCGACAGGGGTCGGGGGCGCTGAAGCTTTCTTT; CDR3aa: CASSLRLSSTGVGGAEAFF
abundance: .; v_gene: TRBV7-2; d_gene: .; j_gene: TRBJ2-1; CDR3nt: TGTGCCAGCAGCTTAGGGTCGCATGAGCAGTTCTTC; CDR3aa: CASSLGSHEQFF
abundance: .; v_gene: TRBV20-1; d_gene: .; j_gene: TRBJ1-5; CDR3nt: TGCAGTGCTAGATCCCCTCTGTCGGGGGCCCAGCATTTT; CDR3aa: CSARSPLSGAQHF
abundance: .; v_gene: TRBV15; d_gene: .; j_gene: TRBJ2-6; CDR3nt: TGTGCCACCAGCAGAGGGCAGGGCTCTGGGGCCAACGTCCTGACTTTC; CDR3aa: CATSRGQGSGANVLTF
abundance: .; v_gene: TRBV5-1; d_gene: .; j_gene: TRBJ2-7; CDR3nt: TGCGCCAGCAGCTTGGAGGGACTTACCGAGCAGTACTTC; CDR3aa: CASSLEGLTEQYF
abundance: .; v_gene: TRBV27; d_gene: TRBD1; j_gene: TRBJ1-1; CDR3nt: TGTGCCAGCAGGCCCCAGGGCAGGGGGCCCACTGAAGCTTTCTTT; CDR3aa: CASRPQGRGPTEAFF
abundance: .; v_gene: TRBV25-1; d_gene: .; j_gene: TRBJ2-2; CDR3nt: TGTGCCAGCAGGTTAGCGGCCGGGGAGCTGTTTTTT; CDR3aa: CASRLAAGELFF
abundance: .; v_gene: TRBV30; d_gene: TRBD2; j_gene: TRBJ2-1; CDR3nt: TGTGCCTGGAGTGGAATGGGGGGGGGCTCCTACAATGAGCAGTTCTTC; CDR3aa: CAWSGMGGGSYNEQFF
abundance: .; v_gene: TRBV12-3/TRBV12-4; d_gene: .; j_gene: TRBJ2-7; CDR3nt: TGTGCCAGCAGTTTTCGTCGGTCGCGGGCCAGCTCCTACGAGCAGTACTTC; CDR3aa: CASSFRRSRASSYEQYF
abundance: .; v_gene: TRBV5-1; d_gene: .; j_gene: TRBJ2-3; CDR3nt: TGCGCCAGCAGCTTGTCCGGGGTGGGCACAGATACGCAGTATTTT; CDR3aa: CASSLSGVGTDTQYF
abundance: .; v_gene: TRBV6-2/TRBV6-3; d_gene: .; j_gene: TRBJ2-1; CDR3nt: TGTGCCAGCAGTTACTCACGCGGGAAGGCCTACAATGAGCAGTTCTTC; CDR3aa: CASSYSRGKAYNEQFF
abundance: .; v_gene: TRBV20-1; d_gene: .; j_gene: TRBJ2-2; CDR3nt: TGCAGTGCTATGGGTGTAGTCGGGGAGCTGTTTTTT; CDR3aa: CSAMGVVGELFF